The clone carrying this TCR beta chain was seen ten or more times. As yet, its antigen is unknown. The record originates from a study of T cell repertoires in cytomegalovirus infection. Study overall: Matching HLA type, along with CMV infection, was indicated by public TCR beta signatures.

TCRdb reprocessed the reads with MiXCR, giving one entry per CDR3 protein. Of 40,000 to 50,000 distinct CDR3 sequences in the sample, 20% were seen once. Germline V gene sequence: CDR1 KGHDR, CDR2 SFDVKD. Trimming at V came to 3 bases and at J to 7 bases, leaving 7 bases not matched to a gene. The CDR3 totals 16 residues. Study-wide findings and caveats: Pooled public TCR beta family frequency picked out CMV carriers with the relevant HLA. Clonotype analysis showed dominance of the ex vivo response by HLA-C-restricted CMV-specific TCR beta clonotypes.

The source material was PBMCs, sequenced either directly or after in vitro stimulation (not recorded which). This sequence joins TRBV24-1 and TRBJ2-1; 11 positions agree with TRBD2. This clonotype originated in a human donor in good health (CMV status not recorded). Some clones in this sample may be carry-over from other donors' samples. The DNA of the CDR3 is TGTGCCACCAGTGATACTAGCGGGGGAAATGAGAATGAGCAGTTCTTC. Protein sequence: CATSDTSGGNENEQFF.